One and the same sample provided the 22 T cell receptor beta chains below, sequenced in a study of long-term antiretroviral therapy in people with HIV (dated by TCRdb to the early 2020s). The immunoSEQ hsTCRB v3.0 assay was used at survey level resolution to sequence the TRB variable region. Entries here come from immuneACCESS through TCRdb and include only in-frame sequences with V and J called. Some clones fail to appear in such tables; in the studies checked, an unresolved V gene covers under half of the shortfall, and the cause of the remainder is unknown. In all, the sample holds some 34,000 clones, and about 95% of those were seen once. Clones ranked in the top ten supply 2.4% of the sample. Sequences were derived from unsorted PBMCs, sampled roughly 6.4 years after starting antiretroviral therapy. Receptors were obtained from a man aged 30 to 45 with HIV.

The genes are TRBV12-5 and TRBJ2-7; either TRBD1 or TRBD2 may fit D (5 bases each). CDR1 and CDR2 (germline): LGHNT, FRNRAP. V lost 4 bases, J lost 0 bases, and 25 bases lay in between. This CDR3 is 19 amino acids long. The CDR3 reads CASGSTKGTGSSSSYEQYF. The CDR3 bases are TGTGCTAGTGGTTCGACTAAAGGGACCGGCAGTTCCAGCTCCTACGAGCAGTACTTC.

V usage is TRBV6-1 and J usage is TRBJ1-1; D not certain. Germline-derived CDR1 and CDR2 are MNHNS and SASEGT. CDR3 length: 12 residues. The ends were cut back, 6 bases at V and 4 bases at J, with 9 bases in the middle. CDR3 sequence (DNA): TGTGCCAGCAGCCCAGGTTCCACTGAAGCTTTCTTT. It codes for CASSPGSTEAFF.

This clone has just one count. This chain joins TRBV5-6 and TRBJ2-2, with D uncertain. CDR3 length equals 14 residues. Germline CDR1 and CDR2: SGHDT and YYEEEE. V lost 4 bases and J 8 bases, leaving 15 bases between the germline ends. The CDR3 sequence: CASSLGWTTGELFF. The CDR3 bases are TGTGCCAGCAGCCTAGGGTGGACGACGGGGGAGCTGTTTTTT.

V usage is TRBV4-3 and J usage is TRBJ2-3, with unresolved D. Deletions cut 1 base from V and 2 bases from J, with 7 bases between. The CDR3 length is 14 residues. Germline V gene lookup returns CDR1 LGHNA and CDR2 YSLEER. The CDR3 region has the DNA TGCGCCAGCAGCCAAGCCGGACCCACAGATACGCAGTATTTT. Protein product: CASSQAGPTDTQYF.

The chain employs TRBV30 and TRBJ2-5; D might be TRBD2 (5 bases). V dropped 0 bases and J dropped 1 base, with 12 bases sitting between them. The CDR3 covers 15 residues. Germline V gives CDR1 GTSNPN, CDR2 SVGIG (reference sequence). The CDR3 DNA sequence: TGTGCCTGGAGTGTACTTGGAGGTCCCCAAGAGACCCAGTACTTC. Translated, it gives CAWSVLGGPQETQYF.

The V and J genes are TRBV18 and TRBJ1-1; D gene ambiguous. CDR1 and CDR2 from the germline V gene are KGHSH and LQKENI. The CDR3 sequence is 14 residues long. V shed 4 bases and J shed 5 bases, with 14 bases lying between them. Written as DNA, the CDR3 is TGTGCCAGCTCACTGGACGGAGGTAATACTGAAGCTTTCTTT. Amino acids: CASSLDGGNTEAFF. Drawing the rest from reference TRBV18 and TRBJ1-1, the complete variable domain is NAGVMQNPRHLVRRRGQEARLRCSPMKGHSHVYWYRQLPEEGLKFMVYLQKENIIDESGMPKERFSAEFPKEGPSILRIQQVVRGDSAAYFCASSLDGGNTEAFFGQGTRLTVV.

This chain uses TRBV27 with TRBJ1-1; no clear D gene. V gave up 4 bases and J gave up 1 base, with 16 bases separating them. This CDR3 region has 16 residues. Germline loops: CDR1 MNHEY, CDR2 SMNVEV (reference sequence). The CDR3 DNA follows: TGTGCCAGCAGTTCCTCAATTGTCCTGCGGAACACTGAAGCTTTCTTT. The encoded protein is CASSSSIVLRNTEAFF.

The chain couples TRBV19 to TRBJ2-7, with 8 bases aligning to TRBD2. V shed 4 bases, J shed 1 base, and the junction held 6 bases outside the gene matches. CDR3 size: 15 residues. Germline values: CDR1 LNHDA, CDR2 SQIVND (reference sequence). CDR3 amino acids: CASSNLAGKSYEQYF. CDR3 nucleotide sequence: TGTGCCAGTAGTAATCTAGCGGGTAAATCCTACGAGCAGTACTTC.

The chain recombines TRBV11-1 with TRBJ2-2, with a weak D call TRBD1 (5 bases). Germline CDR1 reads SGHAT; CDR2 reads FQDESV (reference sequence). V was cut by 0 bases and J by 9 bases, with 14 bases left in between. The CDR3 has 15 amino acids. The CDR3 spells CASSLATRVDRELFF. The CDR3 nucleotides are TGTGCCAGCAGCTTAGCGACCAGGGTGGATCGGGAGCTGTTTTTT.

V gene TRBV29-1 combines with J gene TRBJ1-4, with D possibly TRBD1 on 5 matching bases. Trimming removed 7 bases at V and 4 bases at J, with 13 bases between. CDR1 is SQVTM and CDR2 is ANQGSEA in the germline V gene. CDR3 length equals 13 residues. The CDR3: CSAVGTYNEKLFF. In DNA, the CDR3 is TGCAGCGCCGTGGGGACTTATAATGAAAAACTGTTTTTT.

The V call is TRBV2, the J call TRBJ2-6; D is unresolved. Per germline, CDR1 SNHLY and CDR2 FYNNEI. Trimming stripped 4 bases from V and 2 bases from J, with 9 bases between. CDR3 length: 15 residues. The CDR3 here is CASSVGRAGANVLTF. CDR3 in DNA: TGTGCCAGCAGTGTTGGTCGGGCTGGGGCCAACGTCCTGACTTTC. Looking up the rest from reference TRBV2 and TRBJ2-6 gives the full variable domain: EPEVTQTPSHQVTQMGQEVILRCVPISNHLYFYWYRQILGQKVEFLVSFYNNEISEKSEIFDDQFSVERPDGSNFTLKIRSTKLEDSAMYFCASSVGRAGANVLTFGAGSRLTVL.

The gene calls are TRBV29-1 and TRBJ1-5; D is undetermined. Germline CDR1 SQVTM, CDR2 ANQGSEA. There are 14 residues in the CDR3. The ends were cut back, 0 bases at V and 0 bases at J, with 6 bases in the middle. The CDR3 bases are TGCAGCGTTGAAGAGTTTGATAGCAATCAGCCCCAGCATTTT. Its protein product is CSVEEFDSNQPQHF.

The chain joins TRBV11-1 to TRBJ1-1; no clear D. This CDR3 region has 12 residues. Trimming removed 5 bases from V and 6 bases from J, with 10 bases in between. Germline CDR1 SGHAT, CDR2 FQDESV (reference sequence). CDR3 sequence: CASSMASPEAFF. The CDR3 nucleotides are TGTGCCAGCAGCATGGCGAGCCCTGAAGCTTTCTTT.

Only one count was recorded for this clone. The chain joins TRBV7-8 to TRBJ2-7; D unclear. Germline CDR1 and CDR2: SGHVS and FQNEAQ. The CDR3 runs 13 residues. Trimming stripped 2 bases from V and 7 bases from J, with 12 bases between. The CDR3 loop is CASSLRQFQEQYF. In DNA, the CDR3 is TGTGCCAGCAGCTTACGGCAGTTCCAGGAGCAGTACTTC.

The chain uses TRBV4-1 and TRBJ1-5; 8 nucleotides line up with TRBD1. CDR3 size: 17 residues. Germline V gene sequence: CDR1 MGHRA, CDR2 YSYEKL. After removal of 3 bases from V and 3 bases from J, the junction contained 10 bases not matched to a gene. In DNA form, the CDR3 reads TGCGCCAGCAGCCATCCACCCGCGGACAGGGCCAATCAGCCCCAGCATTTT. The encoded protein is CASSHPPADRANQPQHF.

The chain has TRBV6-4 and TRBJ1-1; 8 bases fit TRBD1. The V gene end was trimmed by 3 bases and the J gene end by 6 bases; junction bases not matched to a gene: 3. CDR1 is MRHNA and CDR2 is SNTAGT in the germline V gene. This CDR3 has 13 amino acids. CDR3: CASSESGGAEAFF. CDR3 DNA sequence: TGTGCCAGCAGTGAGTCAGGGGGCGCTGAAGCTTTCTTT.

This CDR3 reads CASSQFINTGELFF. The CDR3 DNA sequence: TGCGCCAGCAGCCAATTCATAAACACCGGGGAGCTGTTTTTT. The chain links TRBV4-3 to TRBJ2-2; D gene ambiguous. This CDR3 has 14 amino acids. V lost 2 bases and J lost 2, with 6 bases in between. In germline, CDR1 is LGHNA, CDR2 YSLEER.

This chain joins TRBV7-9 and TRBJ1-1; D may be TRBD1 (5 bases). Germline values: CDR1 SEHNR, CDR2 FQNEAQ (reference sequence). The CDR3 has 15 residues. The V end lost 5 bases, the J end lost 1 base, and 14 bases lay between the germline ends. The CDR3 nucleotides are TGTGCCAGCAGCCCGTCCGGGGGGGGGAACACTGAAGCTTTCTTT. This gives the protein CASSPSGGGNTEAFF.

The rearrangement joins TRBV14 to TRBJ1-4, with a weak D call TRBD1 (5 bases). Germline values: CDR1 SGHDN, CDR2 FVKESK. The length of the CDR3 is 15 residues. V was pared by 1 base and J by 9 bases, with 15 bases between. CDR3 region: CASSQGTGWGQKLFF. The CDR3 coding sequence is TGTGCCAGCAGCCAAGGAACAGGCTGGGGTCAAAAACTGTTTTTT.

This sequence joins TRBV11-2 and TRBJ2-1, with D maybe TRBD1 (6 bases). The CDR3 runs 16 residues. Germline V gene sequence: CDR1 SGHAT, CDR2 FQNNGV. Trimming stripped 2 bases from V and 5 bases from J, with 16 bases between. This CDR3 reads CASSLPGGGDDNEQFF. CDR3 in DNA: TGTGCCAGCAGCTTACCTGGGGGCGGCGACGACAATGAGCAGTTCTTC.

The rearrangement uses TRBV21-1 and TRBJ2-7; the table assigns TRBD1, which was not confirmed against the DNA. TRBV21-1 is shown as a pseudogene. The CDR3 extends over 20 amino acids. The CDR3 bases are TGTGCCAGCAGCAAAGGGTTTCAGGGGGCTTTCAGAATTGATCCTTACGAGCAGTACTTC. This encodes CASSKGFQGAFRIDPYEQYF.

In its sample, this clone was seen once. The genes are TRBV7-6 and TRBJ2-3; D is uncertain. Between the trimmed V and J ends, which lost 5 bases and 4 bases, there was a span of 16 bases. The V gene's germline CDR1 is SGHVS and CDR2 FNYEAQ. The CDR3 length is 15 residues. DNA of the CDR3: TGTGCCAGCAGCCCCCGTAGTCCGACCTCAGATACGCAGTATTTT. Protein: CASSPRSPTSDTQYF.